Shown below are 9 T cell receptor beta chains from a single sample sequenced in a study of human T cells and chemical hapten exposure (dated by TCRdb to the early 2020s). Libraries came from RACE. For sequencing, a NextSeq 500 was employed. TCRdb reprocessed the public reads (quality trimming at Q25 with fastp, clone calling with MiXCR) and kept in-frame beta chains. Rows with one shared CDR3 protein collapse into an entry with the most common genes and DNA. The sample records around 200,000 distinct CDR3 sequences, about 25% of which are singletons. In total, the top ten clones hold roughly 2.3% of the sample. In light of the paper, this sample's time point label describes: patch test 3, about 24 weeks after DPC sensitization. The treatment or condition label, read with the paper, signifies: therapeutic diphenylcyclopropenone sensitization with weekly scalp DPC. Sequences were derived from whole blood, sampled in connection with sensitization to the hapten diphenylcyclopropenone (DPC). The receptors derive from a woman aged 40 to 50 with alopecia areata. Some clones in this sample may be carry-over from other donors' samples.

This clonotype was detected a few times. The chain carries TRBV7-2 and TRBJ2-3, with a possible D match to TRBD1 (6 bases). V shed 3 bases and J shed 4 bases, with 11 bases lying between them. The length of the CDR3 is 14 residues. Germline CDR1 SGHTA, CDR2 FQGNSA. The CDR3 is CASSFQTGPDTQYF. The CDR3 nucleotides read TGTGCCAGCAGCTTCCAAACAGGGCCAGATACGCAGTATTTT.

This clonotype was seen ten or more times. The genes are TRBV12-3 or TRBV12-4 and TRBJ2-3, with a weak D call TRBD2 (5 bases). Trimming took off 5 bases at V and 10 bases at J, with 16 bases between the two ends. This CDR3 is built from 13 residues. CDR3 in amino acids: CASSRTVLEAQYF. In DNA form, the CDR3 reads TGTGCCAGCAGTCGTACAGTATTGGAGGCGCAGTATTTT.

The chain uses TRBV10-3 and TRBJ1-2; tentative D call: TRBD1 (5 bases). This CDR3 has 14 amino acids. The germline CDR1 and CDR2 sequences are ENHRY and SYGVKD. V lost 0 bases and J 7 bases, leaving 12 bases between the germline ends. This CDR3 reads CAISESRQGFGYTF. The CDR3 nucleotides read TGTGCCATCAGTGAGTCGAGGCAGGGATTTGGCTACACCTTC.

This clonotype was found many times. The rearrangement uses TRBV20-1 and TRBJ2-7; 12 nucleotides line up with TRBD2. Trimming cost V 2 bases and J 7 bases; bases outside gene matches: 9. Germline V lookup: CDR1 DFQATT, CDR2 SNEGSKA (reference sequence). The CDR3 contains 15 residues. CDR3 sequence reads: CSARLTGLAGREQYF. CDR3 sequence (DNA): TGCAGTGCTAGACTGACGGGACTAGCGGGTAGAGAGCAGTACTTC.

This clonotype has more than one count but fewer than ten. V and J are TRBV20-1 and TRBJ2-2; D is ambiguous. There are 14 residues in the CDR3. Trimming took off 0 bases at V and 5 bases at J, with 10 bases between the two ends. Germline V CDR1 and CDR2: DFQATT, SNEGSKA (reference sequence). The CDR3 DNA follows: TGCAGTGCTAGAGACTCCCCGATTACCGGGGAGCTGTTTTTT. This gives the protein CSARDSPITGELFF.

V is TRBV10-3 and J is TRBJ2-7; 8 bases fit TRBD2. From germline, CDR1 is ENHRY and CDR2 SYGVKD. The ends lost 4 bases at V and 3 bases at J; junction bases unmatched: 5. The CDR3 extends over 14 amino acids. The chain's CDR3 is CAISGRGAGYEQYF. The CDR3 DNA reads TGTGCCATCAGTGGGCGGGGGGCCGGCTACGAGCAGTACTTC.

This chain uses TRBV29-1 with TRBJ1-2, with D unclear. Looked up from germline, CDR1 is SQVTM and CDR2 is ANQGSEA. V dropped 5 bases and J dropped 10 bases, with 14 bases sitting between them. This CDR3 region has 11 residues. This CDR3 is CSVYYRETYTF. The CDR3, as DNA: TGCAGCGTTTATTACCGGGAGACCTACACCTTC.

This clonotype was observed a handful of times. V is TRBV7-6 and J is TRBJ2-1; 10 nucleotides align to TRBD2. Germline values: CDR1 SGHVS, CDR2 FNYEAQ. V shed 1 base, J shed 6 bases, and the junction held 9 bases outside the gene matches. This CDR3 has 17 amino acids. CDR3 amino acids: CASSLDKRASGSNEQFF. The CDR3 bases are TGTGCCAGCAGCTTAGACAAAAGGGCTAGCGGGAGCAATGAGCAGTTCTTC.

J is TRBJ2-7 and V is TRBV10-3; the match to TRBD1 covers 7 bases. J lost 5 bases, V lost 10 bases, and 5 bases had no gene match. Per germline, CDR1 ENHRY and CDR2 SYGVKD. This CDR3 is 11 amino acids long. CDR3 region: CATTTGNEQYF. The CDR3 DNA follows: TGTGCCACCACGACAGGGAACGAGCAGTACTTC.